The 20 T cell receptor beta chains presented below share a single source sample, sequenced in a study of blood T cell repertoires in COVID-19. Measured with immunoSEQ multiplex PCR; TCRdb has only the in-frame clones, and not every one. The sample includes around 300,000 clones, about nine tenths seen only once; the top ten take roughly 2.3%. Sequenced material: peripheral blood. These receptors were collected from a young man with active or convalescent COVID-19.

This chain uses TRBV19 with TRBJ1-5, with D possibly matching TRBD1 (6 bases). CDR1 is LNHDA and CDR2 is SQIVND in the germline V gene (reference sequence). This CDR3 contains 16 residues. The V end lost 1 base, the J end lost 1 base, and 11 bases lay between the germline ends. Here the CDR3 DNA reads TGTGCCAGTAGTATAGGCGGGCAGGGGAGCAATCAGCCCCAGCATTTT. It is translated as CASSIGGQGSNQPQHF.

This chain uses TRBV10-1 with TRBJ1-2; possibly TRBD1 for D (5 bases). Germline V lookup: CDR1 WNHNN, CDR2 SYGVQD (reference sequence). This CDR3 spans 14 amino acids. The V and J ends lost 0 bases and 7 bases respectively, with 12 bases between them. CDR3 loop: CASSESGPQRGYTF. CDR3 bases: TGCGCCAGCAGTGAGTCGGGGCCACAGCGTGGCTACACCTTC.

Written as DNA, the CDR3 is TGTGCCAGCAGCTTATACGGGACAGGGGGAGGTCAGCCCCAGCATTTT. Its translation is CASSLYGTGGGQPQHF. J is TRBJ1-5 and V is TRBV7-8; 11 nucleotides match TRBD1. This CDR3 has 16 amino acids. V lost 2 bases, J lost 6 bases, and 6 bases stayed unmatched. Germline CDR1 reads SGHVS; CDR2 reads FQNEAQ.

The J gene is TRBJ1-1, the V gene TRBV7-2; D remains ambiguous. Trimming stripped 1 base from V and 6 bases from J, with 12 bases between. This CDR3 contains 14 residues. CDR1 and CDR2 (germline): SGHTA, FQGNSA. CDR3 nucleotide sequence: TGTGCCAGCAGCTTAGTGGGAGGGCTAGCTGAAGCTTTCTTT. Translation: CASSLVGGLAEAFF.

The V and J genes are TRBV29-1 and TRBJ2-7; D unclear. Trimming shortened V by 5 bases and J by 3 bases, and 8 bases separated the two germline ends. The CDR3 is 11 amino acids. Germline V CDR1 and CDR2: SQVTM, ANQGSEA. This CDR3 reads CSVSSYYEQYF. The CDR3 coding sequence is TGCAGCGTTTCATCCTACTACGAGCAGTACTTC.

The CDR3 nucleotides are TGTGCCAGCTCACCGTCAGGGGGCTATGGGGCCAACGTCCTGACTTTC. Its translation is CASSPSGGYGANVLTF. The V gene is TRBV18, the J gene TRBJ2-6; 8 nucleotides line up with TRBD1. The CDR3 covers 16 residues. Germline CDR1 and CDR2: KGHSH and LQKENI. Unmatched junction bases numbered 4, after V lost 3 bases and J lost 3 bases.

This rearrangement joins TRBV29-1 to TRBJ2-1; TRBD2 agrees at 7 bases. V shed 5 bases and J 10 bases; nucleotides not matched to a gene: 17. The germline V gene has CDR1 SQVTM and CDR2 ANQGSEA. This CDR3 has 15 amino acids. DNA of the CDR3: TGCAGCGTTCCCAGTGGGGGGACTACTGAAGAAGAGCAGTTCTTC. Protein product: CSVPSGGTTEEEQFF.

The chain employs TRBV5-1 and TRBJ1-1; 7 nucleotides align to TRBD1. The CDR3 is 15 residues long. The germline V gene has CDR1 SGHRS and CDR2 YFSETQ. J was trimmed by 0 bases and V by 7 bases; bases with no gene match: 9. The CDR3 here is CASGGGYNMNTEAFF. The CDR3, as DNA: TGCGCCAGCGGAGGGGGCTATAATATGAACACTGAAGCTTTCTTT.

The V gene is TRBV7-8, the J gene TRBJ2-5, with D unclear. Trimming removed 5 bases from V and 7 bases from J, with 11 bases in between. This CDR3 is built from 12 residues. Germline V gives CDR1 SGHVS, CDR2 FQNEAQ. The CDR3 protein is CASSPSVGTQYF. In nucleotides, the CDR3 is TGTGCCAGCAGCCCCAGCGTGGGGACCCAGTACTTC.

The V call is TRBV5-1, the J call TRBJ1-1; 8 bases are shared with TRBD1. Germline trimming cut 5 bases from V and 2 bases from J; bases unmatched to any gene: 8. Germline V gives CDR1 SGHRS, CDR2 YFSETQ. The CDR3 sequence is 15 residues long. The chain's CDR3 is CASSLKTGGNTEAFF. The DNA for the CDR3 is TGCGCCAGCAGTTTGAAAACAGGGGGAAACACTGAAGCTTTCTTT. Full variable domain (rest looked up from reference TRBV5-1 and TRBJ1-1): KAGVTQTPRYLIKTRGQQVTLSCSPISGHRSVSWYQQTPGQGLQFLFEYFSETQRNKGNFPGRFSGRQFSNSRSEMNVSTLELGDSALYLCASSLKTGGNTEAFFGQGTRLTVV.

This clone was seen at least ten times. J is TRBJ1-6 and V is TRBV10-1; D unclear. Germline values: CDR1 WNHNN, CDR2 SYGVQD (reference sequence). This CDR3 comprises 13 residues. The germline V and J ends were trimmed by 5 bases and 11 bases, with 13 bases remaining between them. CDR3 protein: CASSSGLMAPLHF. The DNA of the CDR3 is TGCGCCAGCAGTTCGGGATTAATGGCACCCCTCCACTTT.

A note on this clone: The same CDR3 arises from other DNA sequences in this sample as well. The chain links TRBV9 to TRBJ1-2; D not resolved. This CDR3 is built from 14 residues. V lost 0 bases and J lost 1, with 7 bases in between. Looked up from germline, CDR1 is SGDLS and CDR2 is YYNGEE. CDR3 amino acids: CASSVGGGNYGYTF. CDR3 in DNA: TGTGCCAGCAGCGTAGGAGGAGGTAACTATGGCTACACCTTC.

This clone was detected once. The chain couples TRBV15 to TRBJ2-2; 7 bases line up with TRBD2. The CDR3 covers 18 residues. Germline assignment: CDR1 LNHNV and CDR2 YYDKDF (reference sequence). After removal of 0 bases from V and 2 bases from J, the junction contained 9 bases not matched to a gene. In DNA form, the CDR3 reads TGTGCCACCAGCAGAGATTGGCGGGGGACGACCAACACCGGGGAGCTGTTTTTT. Translating it yields CATSRDWRGTTNTGELFF.

CDR3 sequence: CASSEALKRLGFTDTQYF. The CDR3 bases are TGTGCCAGCAGTGAAGCGCTTAAGCGGCTGGGTTTCACAGATACGCAGTATTTT. This sequence joins TRBV2 and TRBJ2-3; D is possibly TRBD2 (5 bases). The CDR3 loop spans 18 amino acids. In germline, CDR1 is SNHLY, CDR2 FYNNEI. V was trimmed by 0 bases and J by 2 bases, leaving 18 bases between them.

The V call is TRBV7-9, the J call TRBJ2-7; D not resolved. Germline V lookup: CDR1 SEHNR, CDR2 FQNEAQ (reference sequence). V lost 2 bases and J 4 bases, leaving 6 bases between the germline ends. The CDR3 spans 12 residues. In DNA form, the CDR3 reads TGTGCCAGCAGCTTAATTCCGTACGAGCAGTACTTC. As protein: CASSLIPYEQYF.

This rearrangement joins TRBV5-1 to TRBJ2-2; D remains unclear. The CDR3 covers 16 residues. Trimming took 2 bases from V and 4 from J, leaving 15 bases between them. Germline CDR1 and CDR2: SGHRS and YFSETQ. CDR3 DNA: TGCGCCAGCAGCTTCGGCCCGAGGAAAAGCACCGGGGAGCTGTTTTTT. It is translated as CASSFGPRKSTGELFF.

The V and J genes are TRBV19 and TRBJ2-3, with 7 bases matching TRBD2. The length of the CDR3 is 14 residues. V dropped 3 bases and J dropped 4; count of bases not matched to a gene: 4. CDR1 is LNHDA and CDR2 is SQIVND in the germline V gene (reference sequence). The CDR3 protein is CASSIGGVPDTQYF. The CDR3 DNA is TGTGCCAGTAGTATTGGGGGGGTTCCAGATACGCAGTATTTT.

The chain combines TRBV5-6 with TRBJ2-7; 11 bases agree with TRBD1. Germline V gives CDR1 SGHDT, CDR2 YYEEEE. V lost 3 bases to trimming and J lost 5 bases; unmatched junction nucleotides: 10. This CDR3 is 16 amino acids long. The CDR3 bases are TGTGCCAGCAGCTCGACCCGGTGGACAGGGGGCGACGAGCAGTACTTC. As protein: CASSSTRWTGGDEQYF.

The chain has TRBV4-2 and TRBJ2-1; D gene ambiguous. From germline, CDR1 is LGHNA and CDR2 YNFKEQ. Trimming stripped 0 bases from V and 8 bases from J, with 8 bases between. There are 13 residues in the CDR3. The CDR3 nucleotides read TGTGCCAGCAGCCAAGATAGAGGCGATGAGCAGTTCTTC. The encoded protein is CASSQDRGDEQFF.

The chain links TRBV27 to TRBJ2-3; the D gene is possibly TRBD2 (6 bases). Trimming took off 2 bases at V and 2 bases at J, with 8 bases between the two ends. The CDR3 loop spans 14 amino acids. Germline V gene data show CDR1 as MNHEY and CDR2 as SMNVEV (reference sequence). CDR3 sequence (DNA): TGTGCCAGCAGTTTAGGGGGGTCCACAGATACGCAGTATTTT. Amino acid sequence: CASSLGGSTDTQYF.